Sequencing of this T cell receptor beta chain was carried out in a study of neurological immune-mediated disorders. Study as a whole: Among some 35 multiple sclerosis patients, about 31 were relapsing-remitting and 3 were secondary progressive. Findings and caveats of the study: Phylogenetic grouping put 18 of 34 multiple sclerosis patients' repertoires into one related-CDR3 cluster, a possible signature. The greatest TCR clonal expansion occurred in HTLV-1-associated myelopathy and the least in multiple sclerosis, which fell below healthy controls.

The junction had 0 bases not matched to a gene; V was cut back by 2 bases and J by 0 bases. Germline V CDR1 and CDR2: WSHSY, SAAADI. The CDR3 is made up of 15 amino acids. A 10-nucleotide random UMI tagged transcripts in template-switch 5'RACE cDNA synthesis. TCRdb used MiXCR to reprocess the 5' RACE reads, holding one entry per CDR3 protein. The sample lists about 66,000 distinct CDR3 sequences; nearly 3.5% were seen once. This clonotype was counted many times. Its target is unknown. The source material was PBMCs. The receptor's source is a man in his forties with multiple sclerosis. This rearrangement joins TRBV10-2 to TRBJ2-5; 10 nucleotides match TRBD2. The CDR3 is CASSEGLADQETQYF. In nucleotides, the CDR3 is TGCGCCAGCAGTGAGGGACTAGCGGACCAAGAGACCCAGTACTTC.